Listed below are T cell receptor beta chains from one sample, sequenced in a study of T cells in Graves' hyperthyroidism and ophthalmopathy. From the multiplex PCR reads, TCRdb called clonotypes with MiXCR, one entry per CDR3 protein. The data show roughly 420,000 distinct CDR3 sequences, 15% to 19% seen once. Specimen: blood. The receptors come from a woman younger than 35 with Graves' hyperthyroidism. CDR3s include the opening cysteine and the closing phenylalanine or tryptophan. D genes are given only for firm matches. The listing skips clone size in some rows; elsewhere it reads once, few, many or a size class.

abundance,j_gene,d_gene,v_gene,CDR3nt,CDR3aa
many,TRBJ1-3,NA,TRBV6-1,TGTGCCAGGGGCGGTAGGGTCTACTCTGGAAACACCATATATTTT,CARGGRVYSGNTIYF
NA,TRBJ2-2,NA,TRBV20-1,TGCAGTGCTAGAGATACACCAGCCGGGGAGCTGTTTTTT,CSARDTPAGELFF
many,TRBJ2-1,TRBD2,TRBV29-1,TGCAGCTGCGCCCATAGCGGGACCTACAATGAGCAGTTCTTC,CSCAHSGTYNEQFF
many,TRBJ2-7,NA,TRBV6-1,TGTGCCAGCAGTGAGGGCGGTAGCTCCTACGAGCAGTACTTC,CASSEGGSSYEQYF
many,TRBJ2-3,NA,TRBV12-3/TRBV12-4,TGTGCCAGCAGTGACCGGAACACAGATACGCAGTATTTT,CASSDRNTDTQYF
many,TRBJ2-1,NA,TRBV7-3,TGTGCCAGCAGCCCCCAGGTTTCCTCCTACAATGAGCAGTTCTTC,CASSPQVSSYNEQFF
many,TRBJ2-7,TRBD1,TRBV9,TGTGCCAGCAGCGTAGCAGGTAGGGGGCAGGACGAGCAGTACTTC,CASSVAGRGQDEQYF
NA,TRBJ1-1,TRBD1,TRBV10-2,TGCGCCAGCAGTGAGCGAGACCGAGAGGGACAGGCGGTGGACACTGAAGCTTTCTTT,CASSERDREGQAVDTEAFF
NA,TRBJ1-5,NA,TRBV27,TGTGCCAGCAGTTTATCGGGGGGGCGGGGGAATCAGCCCCAGCATTTT,CASSLSGGRGNQPQHF
NA,TRBJ1-2,NA,TRBV20-1,TGCAGTGCTACCTCTGTTAACTATGGCTACACCTTC,CSATSVNYGYTF
many,TRBJ2-1,NA,TRBV11-3,TGTGCCAGCAGCTTTGGTGGGGAATGGGACAATGAGCAGTTCTTC,CASSFGGEWDNEQFF
many,TRBJ1-2,NA,TRBV20-1,TGCAGTGCTAGAGAAACAGGAGGGTTCGGGGGCTACACCTTC,CSARETGGFGGYTF
NA,TRBJ2-7,NA,TRBV7-2,TGTGCCAGCAGCATACCCCCTGGGGGGGGGCACCTCTACGAGCAGTACTTC,CASSIPPGGGHLYEQYF
many,TRBJ2-7,TRBD2,TRBV5-1,TGCGCCAGCAGCTTTACCCCGGGGGGGCACTCCTACGAGCAGTACTTC,CASSFTPGGHSYEQYF
NA,TRBJ2-5,TRBD1,TRBV9,TGTGCCAGCAGCGTAGGGCCAGGGGGAGAGACCCAGTACTTC,CASSVGPGGETQYF
NA,TRBJ2-1,NA,TRBV5-4,TGTGCCAGCAGCGCCTCAATAGGGGGGAACAATGAGCAGTTCTTC,CASSASIGGNNEQFF
many,TRBJ2-1,TRBD2,TRBV9,TGTGCCAGCAGCGTACCTAGCGGGGGCGGATACAATGAGCAGTTCTTC,CASSVPSGGGYNEQFF
NA,TRBJ1-3,NA,TRBV29-1,TGCAGCGTTGAAGGGGGGTCTGGAAACACCATATATTTT,CSVEGGSGNTIYF
many,TRBJ2-7,TRBD1,TRBV9,TGTGCCAGCAGCCTCAGACAGGGAGCCGAGCAGTACTTC,CASSLRQGAEQYF
NA,TRBJ1-2,NA,TRBV9,TGTGCCAGCAGCCACGACATTGAGGGTGGCTACACCTTC,CASSHDIEGGYTF
many,TRBJ2-7,NA,TRBV15,TGTGCCACCAGCAGAGATCCAGGCGAAACCTACGAGCAGTACTTC,CATSRDPGETYEQYF
many,TRBJ1-4,TRBD1,TRBV5-1,TGCGCCAGCAGCTTGCGGACAGGGGGGAATGAAAAACTGTTTTTT,CASSLRTGGNEKLFF
many,TRBJ2-1,NA,TRBV12-3/TRBV12-4,TGTGCCAGCAGTGCGGGACTTTCTACTAGGGGGTTGAGGGGCAATGAGCAGTTCTTC,CASSAGLSTRGLRGNEQFF
many,TRBJ2-1,NA,TRBV2,TGTGCCAGCATGAAACAGCGTGGCAATGAGCAGTTCTTC,CASMKQRGNEQFF
many,TRBJ2-3,TRBD2,TRBV20-1,TGCAGTGCTCCTCGGGGGGGCCCCGGAGATACGCAGTATTTT,CSAPRGGPGDTQYF
few,TRBJ2-7,TRBD1,TRBV7-9,TGTGCCAGCAGCTCCGGGACAGCCTTATCCTACGAGCAGTACTTC,CASSSGTALSYEQYF
many,TRBJ2-3,TRBD2,TRBV12-3/TRBV12-4,TGTGCCAGCAGTAGAGCGGGAGGAACCTCCACAGATACGCAGTATTTT,CASSRAGGTSTDTQYF
few,TRBJ1-1,NA,TRBV19,TGTGCCAGTAGTACCCTTCACGGCCGTACCGTTAAAGCTTTCTTT,CASSTLHGRTVKAFF
many,TRBJ2-3,NA,TRBV11-2,TGTGCCAGCAGCGGCCGGCCGGGCGGATGGGGCACAGATACGCAGTATTTT,CASSGRPGGWGTDTQYF
many,TRBJ2-6,TRBD1,TRBV4-1,TGCGCCAGCAGCCAAGTGACAGGGCACGGGGCCAACGTCCTGACTTTC,CASSQVTGHGANVLTF
many,TRBJ2-2,NA,TRBV10-1,TGCGCCAGCAGTTGGGACGGATCGAACACCGGGGAGCTGTTTTTT,CASSWDGSNTGELFF
few,TRBJ1-2,NA,TRBV20-1,TGCAGTGCGCTTACGACAGAAGCCTCGAATGGCTACACCTTC,CSALTTEASNGYTF
few,TRBJ1-4,NA,TRBV6-1,TGTGCCAGCGGGGGGTCTAATGAAAAACTGTTTTTT,CASGGSNEKLFF
NA,TRBJ2-3,TRBD2,TRBV7-3,TGTGCCAGCAGCTTGGGGGGGGATGGAGATACGCAGTATTTT,CASSLGGDGDTQYF
NA,TRBJ1-4,NA,TRBV12-3/TRBV12-4,TGTGCCAGCACCGGGGCCCCGGGGGATGAAAAACTGTTTTTT,CASTGAPGDEKLFF
NA,TRBJ2-7,TRBD1,TRBV11-3,TGTGCCAGCAGCCCCCAGGACAGGGCCGACGAGCAGTACTTC,CASSPQDRADEQYF
many,TRBJ2-1,TRBD2,TRBV7-3,TGTGCCAGCAGTTTGACTAGCGGGCTCTACAATGAGCAGTTCTTC,CASSLTSGLYNEQFF
many,TRBJ2-7,TRBD2,TRBV6-1,TGTGCCAGCAGAACGGGCGGGGGATCCGCTTACTACGAGCAGTACTTC,CASRTGGGSAYYEQYF
NA,TRBJ1-5,NA,TRBV3-1,TGTGCCAGCAGTCCGGGGGGCGGTGAGAGCAATCAGCCCCAGCATTTT,CASSPGGGESNQPQHF
few,TRBJ1-2,NA,TRBV4-2,TGTGCCAGCAGCCAAGAAGAGTCGAACTATGGCTACACCTTC,CASSQEESNYGYTF
NA,TRBJ2-1,NA,TRBV20-1,TGCAGTGCGAGGACGGGAGACGTCTACAATGAGCAGTTCTTC,CSARTGDVYNEQFF
NA,TRBJ2-7,TRBD2,TRBV3-1,TGTGCCAGCAGCCCCAGAGCGGGGGCGGGGGGCTACGAGCAGTACTTC,CASSPRAGAGGYEQYF
many,TRBJ1-1,TRBD1,TRBV6-1,TGTGCCAGCAGTGTGGAACAGGGGACTGAAGCTTTCTTT,CASSVEQGTEAFF
NA,TRBJ2-2,TRBD1,TRBV19,TGTGCCAGTAGTATGCAAACAGGGGACACCGGGGAGCTGTTTTTT,CASSMQTGDTGELFF
many,TRBJ1-1,NA,TRBV20-1,TGCAGTGCTAGAGGGTTCCCAATAAACACTGAAGCTTTCTTT,CSARGFPINTEAFF
many,TRBJ2-5,TRBD2,TRBV12-3/TRBV12-4,TGTGCCAGCAGTTTAGAGGCTAGCGGGATTGAGACCCAGTACTTC,CASSLEASGIETQYF